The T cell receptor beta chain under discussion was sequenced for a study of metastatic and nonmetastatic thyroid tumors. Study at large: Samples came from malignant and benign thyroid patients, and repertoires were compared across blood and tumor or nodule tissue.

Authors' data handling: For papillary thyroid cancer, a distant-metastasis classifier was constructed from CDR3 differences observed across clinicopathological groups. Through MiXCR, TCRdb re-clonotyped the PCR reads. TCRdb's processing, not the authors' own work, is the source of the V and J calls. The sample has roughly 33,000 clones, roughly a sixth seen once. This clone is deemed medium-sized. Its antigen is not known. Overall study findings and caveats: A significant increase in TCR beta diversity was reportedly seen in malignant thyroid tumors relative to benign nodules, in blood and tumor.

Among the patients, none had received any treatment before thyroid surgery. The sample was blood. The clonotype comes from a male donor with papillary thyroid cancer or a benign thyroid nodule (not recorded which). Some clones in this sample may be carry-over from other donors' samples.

The DNA of the CDR3 is TGTGCCAGCACCGAGGACAGGGGCTACGAGCAGTACTTC. Protein: CASTEDRGYEQYF. The chain links TRBV6-2 or TRBV6-3 to TRBJ2-7; 9 positions agree with TRBD1. V shed 7 bases, J shed 3 bases, and the junction held 4 bases outside the gene matches. Germline CDR1 is MNHEY and CDR2 is SVGEGT. This CDR3 has 13 residues.